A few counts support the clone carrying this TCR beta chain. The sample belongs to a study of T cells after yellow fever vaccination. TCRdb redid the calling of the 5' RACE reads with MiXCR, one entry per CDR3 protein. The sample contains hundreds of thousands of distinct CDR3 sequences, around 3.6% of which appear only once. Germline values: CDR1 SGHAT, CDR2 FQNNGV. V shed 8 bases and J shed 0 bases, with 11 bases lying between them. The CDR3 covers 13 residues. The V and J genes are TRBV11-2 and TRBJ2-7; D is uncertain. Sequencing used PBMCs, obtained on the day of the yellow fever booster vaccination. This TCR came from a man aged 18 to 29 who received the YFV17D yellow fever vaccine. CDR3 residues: CASGQQISYEQYV. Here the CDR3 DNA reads TGTGCCAGCGGCCAACAGATCTCCTACGAGCAGTACGTC.